This entry describes one TCR beta chain. Its antigen is still unknown. Treatment indicated: oral pan-JAK inhibitor, 5-10 mg twice daily. The data derive from a study of CD8+ T cells in alopecia areata. Study-level findings and limits: Amid tofacitinib therapy, many expanded lesional clones stayed present in scalp and blood. Lesional scalp, notably in alopecia totalis/universalis, had clonality above that of normal scalp.

Once RNA had been extracted, it was reverse transcribed into cDNA to act as the sequencing template. The repertoire was sequenced with immunoSEQ multiplex PCR; TCRdb's copy has only in-frame clones and lacks some. Altogether 95,000 to 110,000 clones are present, 65% to 85% being singletons, with the ten largest covering around a quarter. The sequence was obtained from a human donor with alopecia areata. Sequences were derived from CD8+ T cells sorted from blood, sampled at week 24, from a patient treated with tofacitinib.

The CDR3 here is CASRETGGAVHEQYF. In DNA, the CDR3 is TGTGCCAGCAGGGAAACAGGGGGCGCGGTCCACGAGCAGTACTTC. This sequence joins TRBV5-6 and TRBJ2-7; 9 bases agree with TRBD1. The CDR3 sequence is 15 residues long. CDR1 is SGHDT, CDR2 YYEEEE, per germline. V dropped 5 bases and J dropped 5; count of bases not matched to a gene: 11.